The 4 T cell receptor beta chains below all came from one sample that was sequenced in a study of blood T cells in healthy people across ages. The authors ran a second PCR of about 6 to 11 cycles using a sample-barcoded 5' primer and a J-beta primer mix. TCRdb used MiXCR to reprocess the 5' RACE reads, holding one entry per CDR3 protein. The data contain about 800,000 distinct CDR3 sequences, 20% to 25% of them singletons. The sample was also linked to a second study, of T cells of mothers and their children.

Sample: blood. The receptors were sampled from a boy younger than 18 in good health.

The count of this clonotype is one. This chain uses TRBV6-1 with TRBJ2-3; possibly TRBD1 for D (6 bases). The V gene's germline CDR1 is MNHNS and CDR2 SASEGT. Trimming left V 7 bases short and J 4 bases short, with 12 bases between. This CDR3 region has 13 residues. CDR3 loop: CASKDSGADTQYF. CDR3 in DNA: TGTGCCAGCAAGGACAGCGGAGCAGATACGCAGTATTTT.

The CDR3 loop is CASSLVLGGTEAFF. The CDR3 nucleotides are TGTGCCAGCAGCTTGGTCCTTGGAGGAACTGAAGCTTTCTTT. The chain employs TRBV5-6 and TRBJ1-1; D is uncertain. Per germline, CDR1 SGHDT and CDR2 YYEEEE. CDR3 length equals 14 residues. V lost 0 bases to trimming and J lost 5 bases, with 11 bases between them.

In this sample, this clonotype turned up a few times. V is TRBV29-1 and J is TRBJ2-5, with D possibly TRBD1 on 6 matching bases. V was shortened by 4 bases and J by 5 bases, with 14 bases between the two germline ends. Per germline, CDR1 SQVTM and CDR2 ANQGSEA. CDR3 length: 13 amino acids. The CDR3 loop is CSVGRQGMETQYF. CDR3 sequence (DNA): TGCAGCGTTGGCCGCCAGGGGATGGAGACCCAGTACTTC.

V is TRBV20-1 and J is TRBJ2-7; 9 bases line up with TRBD2. J gave up 0 bases and V 3 bases, and 9 bases lay outside the gene matches. This CDR3 spans 16 amino acids. From germline, CDR1 is DFQATT and CDR2 SNEGSKA (reference sequence). CDR3 sequence: CSASGIAGVYSYEQYF. DNA of the CDR3: TGCAGTGCTAGTGGGATAGCGGGGGTTTACTCCTACGAGCAGTACTTC.